Listed below are T cell receptor beta chains from one sample, sequenced in a study of neurological immune-mediated disorders. MiXCR, run by TCRdb on the 5' RACE reads, gives a single entry per CDR3 protein. Among about 74,000 distinct CDR3 sequences listed, around 5.5% were seen once. Material for sequencing was PBMCs. The receptors were gathered from a man aged 18-30 years with multiple sclerosis. Both conserved end residues are part of each CDR3. D genes are given only for firm matches. Some rows have no size entry. The others give once, few or many, or a class for an expanded clone.

cdr3_nt: TGCGCCAGCAGCCCCCGGACTAGCGGGTCCCCGGATACGCAGTATTTT; cdr3_aa: CASSPRTSGSPDTQYF; clone_size: many; j_call: TRBJ2-3; v_call: TRBV5-1; d_call: TRBD2
cdr3_nt: TGTGCCGGGACTAGTTGGGCCGGGGAGCTGTTTTTT; cdr3_aa: CAGTSWAGELFF; clone_size: many; j_call: TRBJ2-2; v_call: TRBV6-1; d_call: TRBD2
cdr3_nt: TGCAGTGCTAAAGCGACAGGGAATCAGCCCCAGCATTTT; cdr3_aa: CSAKATGNQPQHF; clone_size: many; j_call: TRBJ1-5; v_call: TRBV20-1; d_call: TRBD1
cdr3_nt: TGCGCCAGCAGCTTGAGGGGGGATAGCAATCAGCCCCAGCATTTT; cdr3_aa: CASSLRGDSNQPQHF; clone_size: many; j_call: TRBJ1-5; v_call: TRBV5-1; d_call: -
cdr3_nt: TGCAGTGCCACGCTCGCGGGGGGGCCCCGGGAGCAGTACTTC; cdr3_aa: CSATLAGGPREQYF; clone_size: many; j_call: TRBJ2-7; v_call: TRBV20-1; d_call: TRBD2
cdr3_nt: TGTGCTAGTGGCCTGAACACTGAAGCTTTCTTT; cdr3_aa: CASGLNTEAFF; clone_size: many; j_call: TRBJ1-1; v_call: TRBV12-5; d_call: -
cdr3_nt: TGCAGCGTTGAAGAGTATCGACAGGGATGGAATGAGCAGTTCTTC; cdr3_aa: CSVEEYRQGWNEQFF; clone_size: many; j_call: TRBJ2-1; v_call: TRBV29-1; d_call: TRBD1
cdr3_nt: TGTGCCAGCAGCCCTCCGCGAGGGGGGTACAATGAGCAGTTCTTC; cdr3_aa: CASSPPRGGYNEQFF; clone_size: many; j_call: TRBJ2-1; v_call: TRBV7-2; d_call: -
cdr3_nt: TGCGCCAGCACCGGGACTAGCGGAAGCACCTACAATGAGCAGTTCTTC; cdr3_aa: CASTGTSGSTYNEQFF; clone_size: many; j_call: TRBJ2-1; v_call: TRBV5-1; d_call: TRBD2
cdr3_nt: TGCAGTGCTAGCTGGGACAGGGGGGGAACTGAAGCTTTCTTT; cdr3_aa: CSASWDRGGTEAFF; clone_size: many; j_call: TRBJ1-1; v_call: TRBV20-1; d_call: TRBD1
cdr3_nt: TGTGCCAGCAGCCAAGTATCCGGGACTCGGGCTTTCTTT; cdr3_aa: CASSQVSGTRAFF; clone_size: -; j_call: TRBJ1-1; v_call: TRBV3-1; d_call: -
cdr3_nt: TGTGCCAGCAGTCAGCAGGGCATTGTCTCTGAAGCTTTCTTT; cdr3_aa: CASSQQGIVSEAFF; clone_size: many; j_call: TRBJ1-1; v_call: TRBV6-6; d_call: -
cdr3_nt: TGTGCCAGCAGCTTGGAGGGGGTTCCGTCCTACGAGCAGTACTTC; cdr3_aa: CASSLEGVPSYEQYF; clone_size: many; j_call: TRBJ2-7; v_call: TRBV5-5; d_call: -
cdr3_nt: TGCAGTGCTAGTGGGGTAGCGGGACCCACAGATACGCAGTATTTT; cdr3_aa: CSASGVAGPTDTQYF; clone_size: many; j_call: TRBJ2-3; v_call: TRBV20-1; d_call: TRBD2
cdr3_nt: TGTGCCAGCAGCCTCCTAGCGGAGAATGAGCAGTTCTTC; cdr3_aa: CASSLLAENEQFF; clone_size: many; j_call: TRBJ2-1; v_call: TRBV3-1; d_call: TRBD2
cdr3_nt: TGTGCCAGCAGCGTAGACACACCCACCTCTGGAAACACCATATATTTT; cdr3_aa: CASSVDTPTSGNTIYF; clone_size: -; j_call: TRBJ1-3; v_call: TRBV9; d_call: -
cdr3_nt: TGTGCCAGCACTGGGGTCTACGAGCAGTACTTC; cdr3_aa: CASTGVYEQYF; clone_size: many; j_call: TRBJ2-7; v_call: TRBV5-6; d_call: -
cdr3_nt: TGCAGTGCTAGGACTAGCGTTCAAAACATTCAGTACTTC; cdr3_aa: CSARTSVQNIQYF; clone_size: many; j_call: TRBJ2-4; v_call: TRBV20-1; d_call: TRBD2
cdr3_nt: TGTGCCTGGAGTTTGTTGACTGATACGCAGTATTTT; cdr3_aa: CAWSLLTDTQYF; clone_size: many; j_call: TRBJ2-3; v_call: TRBV30; d_call: -
cdr3_nt: TGTGCCAGCAGTTTAGGGAGGGGGGACAGGGTGAGCTCTGGGGCCAACGTCCTGACTTTC; cdr3_aa: CASSLGRGDRVSSGANVLTF; clone_size: many; j_call: TRBJ2-6; v_call: TRBV12-3/TRBV12-4; d_call: TRBD1